This T cell receptor beta chain comes out of a study of shared clonotypes between healthy human individuals. Study-level background: Three plates each covered CD4 naive and memory; CD8 naive two, CD8 memory one. Study-level findings and limits: The low donor count limited represented genetic and exposure-history diversity. Estimated richness was generally greater in naive than memory subsets.

Researchers divided each subset's genomic DNA evenly across several immunoSEQ plates. Sequenced by immunoSEQ multiplex PCR; TCRdb stores in-frame clones only, minus some. The table has 2 million to 3 million clones, roughly 93% seen once. The ends were cut back, 6 bases at V and 0 bases at J, with 6 bases in the middle. This CDR3 has 13 amino acids. CDR1 is MDHEN, CDR2 SYDVKM, per germline. On this clone itself: Its antigen is unidentified. Other DNA sequences in the same sample also yield this CDR3.

The chain is built from TRBV28 and TRBJ1-3; D uncertain. Sample: naive CD4+ T cells from PBMCs. As for subset: CD45RA+ positively selected. This receptor was taken from a man between 18 and 35 years old in good health. Some clones in this sample may be carry-over from other donors' samples. Here the CDR3 DNA reads TGTGCCAGCAGACCAAGCTCTGGAAACACCATATATTTT. Translation: CASRPSSGNTIYF.